This T cell receptor beta chain is drawn from a study of OX40 agonist ivuxolimab in advanced cancers. Study in general: With ivuxolimab, an agonistic anti-OX40 (CD134) antibody, patients were treated. People who had prior anti-PD-1, anti-PD-L1 or anti-CTLA-4 therapy could take part, and approximately 44% had some.

Notes on this clone: Its antigen is not known.

Profiling relied on immunoSEQ multiplex PCR, and the TCRdb table lists in-frame clones only, not all of them. The table includes 35,000 to 50,000 clones, roughly 87% detected once. The CDR3 covers 13 residues. Trimming shortened V by 6 bases and J by 0 bases, and 6 bases separated the two germline ends. Germline V gene lookup returns CDR1 MDHEN and CDR2 SYDVKM. Study conclusions and caveats: Nonresponders included some who also had low normalized T-cell clonal expansion.

The sequencing used CD4+ or CD8+ T cells sorted from blood, collected in a trial of the OX40 agonist ivuxolimab. The clonotype was recovered from an adult with an advanced solid tumor such as melanoma, head and neck, liver or kidney cancer. The rearrangement links TRBV28 to TRBJ2-4; D not resolved. The DNA for the CDR3 is TGTGCCAGCAGCACCGGAGCCAAAAACATTCAGTACTTC. The encoded protein is CASSTGAKNIQYF.